This T cell receptor beta chain was identified during a study of blood T cell repertoires in COVID-19. On the study more broadly: Collection of acute and convalescent COVID-19 samples took place in the United States, Italy and Spain. T cells, B-cell-depleted T cells, or PBMCs provided the cDNA or gDNA that served as material.

There are 14 residues in the CDR3. Losses at the gene ends were 2 bases for V and 7 bases for J; bases not matched to a gene: 3. CDR1 is WNHNN, CDR2 SYGVQD, per germline (reference sequence). Clones were read by immunoSEQ multiplex PCR, and TCRdb kept only the in-frame ones, dropping some. The repertoire includes 35,000 to 40,000 clones, 70% to 90% of them detected once, and 4.8% sits in the top ten. Material for sequencing was peripheral blood. The chain employs TRBV10-1 and TRBJ1-4; 8 bases match TRBD1. This receptor was taken from a man aged 45-65 years with active COVID-19. The CDR3 DNA reads TGCGCCAGCAGTGAGCAGGGGGCTACTGAAAAACTGTTTTTT. Its protein is CASSEQGATEKLFF.